These T cell receptor beta chains were read from a single sample in a study of tumor-infiltrating lymphocytes in localized non-small cell lung cancer. Generated by immunoSEQ multiplex PCR, the TCRdb table keeps only in-frame clones and is missing some. The sample holds 9,000 to 15,000 clones; approximately 65% are singletons and the top ten take approximately 10%. Sequenced: uninvolved lung tissue not adjacent to the tumor. The source of these receptors is a human donor with non-small cell lung cancer. Both conserved end residues are part of each CDR3. The order of the fields is V gene, J gene, clone size, D gene, CDR3 DNA, CDR3 protein. A D gene is named only where the DNA matches it firmly. Some rows mark clone size as missing; the rest say once, few, many or name a class of expanded clone.

TRBV2	TRBJ2-1	medium-sized	.	TGTGCCAGCAATAAGGTCGGCAACGAGCAGTTCTTC	CASNKVGNEQFF
TRBV10-2	TRBJ2-1	.	.	TGCGCCAGCAGTGTGGGTCCTTCGTGGTTCTTC	CASSVGPSWFF
TRBV6-6	TRBJ1-2	.	.	TGTGCCAGCAGTTACTTGAAATTGGGGTCCTATGGCTACACCTTC	CASSYLKLGSYGYTF
TRBV30	TRBJ2-2	.	.	TGTGCCTGGAGTAACGGGAATTTGCACACCGGGGAGCTGTTTTTT	CAWSNGNLHTGELFF
TRBV9	TRBJ2-7	few	.	TGTGCCAGCAGCCCGGGACCATACTCCTACGAGCAGTACTTC	CASSPGPYSYEQYF
TRBV11-2	TRBJ1-2	.	.	TGTGCCAGCAGCTTAGCGGGGAACGGCTACACCTTC	CASSLAGNGYTF
TRBV5-1	TRBJ2-5	.	TRBD2	TGCGCCAGCAGCTTGGTAACCGGGACTAGCGTACAAGAGACCCAGTACTTC	CASSLVTGTSVQETQYF
TRBV2	TRBJ1-4	.	.	TGTGCCAGCAGTGAGATGGGGGTCCGGGGAGAAAAACTGTTTTTT	CASSEMGVRGEKLFF
TRBV29-1	TRBJ2-1	.	.	TGCAGCGTTGAAGCCCCGGACAGCTACAATGAGCAGTTCTTC	CSVEAPDSYNEQFF
TRBV28	TRBJ1-1	.	.	TGTGCCAGCAGGGATACAGGGTACACTGAAGCTTTCTTT	CASRDTGYTEAFF
TRBV6-4	TRBJ2-7	.	.	TGTGCCAGCATCGGTCTGAACGAGCAGTACTTC	CASIGLNEQYF
TRBV4-3	TRBJ2-6	.	.	TGCGCCAGCAGCCAAGATGGGCGGCCTGGGGCCAACGTCCTGACTTTC	CASSQDGRPGANVLTF
TRBV2	TRBJ1-1	.	.	TGTGCCAGTGCAATCGGTGGGGCAGTTGAAGCTTTCTTT	CASAIGGAVEAFF
TRBV21-1	TRBJ1-2	medium-sized	.	TGTGCCAGCAGCGTCAGGATTAGGGTAGGGAACTATGGCTACACCTTC	CASSVRIRVGNYGYTF
TRBV9	TRBJ2-5	few	.	TGTGCCAGCAGCCAGAATCAAGAGACCCAGTACTTC	CASSQNQETQYF
TRBV11-2	TRBJ2-7	.	.	TGTGCCAGCAGGGACAAGGTATCCTACGAGCAGTACTTC	CASRDKVSYEQYF
TRBV7-2	TRBJ1-5	.	TRBD1	TGTGCCAGCAGCTTAGGAGGGGGCCGCAATCAGCCCCAGCATTTT	CASSLGGGRNQPQHF
TRBV19	TRBJ1-1	.	.	TGTGCCAGTAGTATAGGGTTTTATCGCACTGAAGCTTTCTTT	CASSIGFYRTEAFF
TRBV9	TRBJ2-7	.	TRBD2	TGTGCCAGCAGCGCGGGACTAGCGGGCTTCGCCTACGAGCAGTACTTC	CASSAGLAGFAYEQYF
TRBV7-6	TRBJ1-1	.	.	TGTGCCAGCAGCTTATGGGCCGCGGGGGACACTGAAGCTTTCTTT	CASSLWAAGDTEAFF
TRBV9	TRBJ1-6	.	.	TGTGCCAGCAGCGTAGCTACTTTGGGCACTAATTCACCCCTCCACTTT	CASSVATLGTNSPLHF
TRBV10-3	TRBJ2-3	.	TRBD2	TGTGCCATCAAGGAGCGGGAGGGCCCCCAAAGCACAGATACGCAGTATTTT	CAIKEREGPQSTDTQYF
TRBV5-6	TRBJ2-3	few	.	TGTGCCAGCAGCGGGGTGCGGGGCACAGATACGCAGTATTTT	CASSGVRGTDTQYF
TRBV27	TRBJ2-1	.	.	TGTGCCAGCAGTTTAATAACGGGTAGCTCCTACAATGAGCAGTTCTTC	CASSLITGSSYNEQFF
TRBV4-3	TRBJ1-1	.	.	TGCGCCAGCAGCCAAGGGGGTTATACTGAAGCTTTCTTT	CASSQGGYTEAFF
TRBV28	TRBJ1-1	few	TRBD1	TGTGCCAGCAGCTTTCCAAACCGGGACAGAAACACTGAAGCTTTCTTT	CASSFPNRDRNTEAFF
TRBV7-9	TRBJ2-2	.	.	TGTGCCAGCAGAGAACAAACAGGGGAGGCCGGGGAGCTGTTTTTT	CASREQTGEAGELFF
TRBV29-1	TRBJ1-2	once	.	TGCAGCGTTGATTCCTATGGCTACACCTTC	CSVDSYGYTF